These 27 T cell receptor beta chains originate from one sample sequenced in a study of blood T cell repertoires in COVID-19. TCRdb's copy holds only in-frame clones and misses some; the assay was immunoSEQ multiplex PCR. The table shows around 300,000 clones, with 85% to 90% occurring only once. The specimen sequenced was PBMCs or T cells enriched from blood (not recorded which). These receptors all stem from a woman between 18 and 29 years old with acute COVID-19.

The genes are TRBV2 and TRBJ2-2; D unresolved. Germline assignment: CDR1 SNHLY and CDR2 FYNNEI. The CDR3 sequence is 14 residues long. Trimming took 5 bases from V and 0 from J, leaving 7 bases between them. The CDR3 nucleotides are TGTGCCAGCAGTCCGTTCGCGAACACCGGGGAGCTGTTTTTT. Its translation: CASSPFANTGELFF.

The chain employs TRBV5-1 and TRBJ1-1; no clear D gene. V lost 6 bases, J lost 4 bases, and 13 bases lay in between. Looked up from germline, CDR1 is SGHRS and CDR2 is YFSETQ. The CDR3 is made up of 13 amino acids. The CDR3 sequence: CASKIGVGTEAFF. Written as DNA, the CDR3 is TGCGCCAGCAAGATCGGGGTTGGCACTGAAGCTTTCTTT.

CDR3: CASSLPGPSTDTQYF. Written as DNA, the CDR3 is TGTGCCAGCAGCTTGCCGGGTCCTAGCACAGATACGCAGTATTTT. The chain uses TRBV5-4 and TRBJ2-3; no definite D call. Germline V gene data show CDR1 as SGHNT and CDR2 as YYREEE (reference sequence). The CDR3 covers 15 residues. V was trimmed by 1 base and J by 0 bases, leaving 9 bases between them.

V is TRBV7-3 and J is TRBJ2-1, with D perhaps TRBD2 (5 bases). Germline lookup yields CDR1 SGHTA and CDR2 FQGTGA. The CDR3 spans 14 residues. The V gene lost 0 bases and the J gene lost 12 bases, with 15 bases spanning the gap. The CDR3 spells CASSLTYVGSGQFF. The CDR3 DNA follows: TGTGCCAGCAGCTTAACGTATGTGGGGAGTGGGCAGTTCTTC. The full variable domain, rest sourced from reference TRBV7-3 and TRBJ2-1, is GAGVSQTPSNKVTEKGKYVELRCDPISGHTALYWYRQSLGQGPEFLIYFQGTGAADDSGLPNDRFFAVRPEGSVSTLKIQRTERGDSAVYLCASSLTYVGSGQFFGPGTRLTVL.

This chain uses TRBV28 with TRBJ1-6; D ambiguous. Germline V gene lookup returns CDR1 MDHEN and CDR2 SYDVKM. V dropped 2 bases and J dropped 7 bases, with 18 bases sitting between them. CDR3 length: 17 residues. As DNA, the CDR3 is TGTGCCAGCAGTTTAGGGCCGGGGATAGTTGGGAATTCACCCCTCCACTTT. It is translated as CASSLGPGIVGNSPLHF.

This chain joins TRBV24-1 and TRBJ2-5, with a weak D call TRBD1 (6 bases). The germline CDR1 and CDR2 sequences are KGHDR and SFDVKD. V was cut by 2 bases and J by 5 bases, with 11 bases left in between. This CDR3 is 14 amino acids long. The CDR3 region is CATSDSGVGETQYF. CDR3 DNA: TGTGCCACCAGTGATTCAGGGGTGGGGGAGACCCAGTACTTC.

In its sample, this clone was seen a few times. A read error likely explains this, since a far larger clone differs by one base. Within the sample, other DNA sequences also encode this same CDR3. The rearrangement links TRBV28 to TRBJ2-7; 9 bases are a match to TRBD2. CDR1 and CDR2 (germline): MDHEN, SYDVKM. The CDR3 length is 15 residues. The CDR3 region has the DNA TGTGCCTGCAGTTTATGGGCGGGAGGGTGGCGCGAGCAGTACTTC. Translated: CACSLWAGGWREQYF. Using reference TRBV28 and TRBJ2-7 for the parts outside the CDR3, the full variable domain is DVKVTQSSRYLVKRTGEKVFLECVQDMDHENMFWYRQDPGLGLRLIYFSYDVKMKEKGDIPEGYSVSREKKERFSLILESASTNQTSMYLCACSLWAGGWREQYFGPGTRLTVT.

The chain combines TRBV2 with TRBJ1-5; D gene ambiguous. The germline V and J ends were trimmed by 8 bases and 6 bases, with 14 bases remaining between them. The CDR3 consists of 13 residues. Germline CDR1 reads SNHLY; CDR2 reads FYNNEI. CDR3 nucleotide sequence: TGTGCCAGCCGGGAGGAGAAGGGTCAGCCCCAGCATTTT. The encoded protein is CASREEKGQPQHF.

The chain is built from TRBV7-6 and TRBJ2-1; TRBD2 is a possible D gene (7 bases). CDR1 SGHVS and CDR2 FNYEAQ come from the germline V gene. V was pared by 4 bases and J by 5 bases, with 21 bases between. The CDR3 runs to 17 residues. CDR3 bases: TGTGCCAGCAGCTCCCCTAAGGGGGGGGACGCGAACAATGAGCAGTTCTTC. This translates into CASSSPKGGDANNEQFF.

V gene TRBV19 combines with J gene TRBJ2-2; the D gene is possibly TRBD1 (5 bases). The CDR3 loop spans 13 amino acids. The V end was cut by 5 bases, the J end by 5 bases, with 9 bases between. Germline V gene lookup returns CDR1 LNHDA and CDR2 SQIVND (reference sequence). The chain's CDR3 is CASSAQDTGELFF. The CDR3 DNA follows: TGTGCCAGTAGTGCACAGGATACCGGGGAGCTGTTTTTT.

For the CDR3, the DNA is TGTGCCAGCAGCAGTTTCCCGGACAGGGGGCGCTTTGGCTACACCTTC. It translates to CASSSFPDRGRFGYTF. The V gene is TRBV28, the J gene TRBJ1-2, with 11 bases aligning to TRBD1. This CDR3 has 16 amino acids. Germline V CDR1 and CDR2: MDHEN, SYDVKM. J gave up 7 bases and V 6 bases, and 13 bases lay outside the gene matches.

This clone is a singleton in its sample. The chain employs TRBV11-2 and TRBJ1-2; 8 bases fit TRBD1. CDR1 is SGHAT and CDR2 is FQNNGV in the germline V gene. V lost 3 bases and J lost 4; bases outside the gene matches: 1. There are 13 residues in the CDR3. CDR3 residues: CASSFGTGYGYTF. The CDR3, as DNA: TGTGCCAGCAGCTTCGGGACAGGCTATGGCTACACCTTC.

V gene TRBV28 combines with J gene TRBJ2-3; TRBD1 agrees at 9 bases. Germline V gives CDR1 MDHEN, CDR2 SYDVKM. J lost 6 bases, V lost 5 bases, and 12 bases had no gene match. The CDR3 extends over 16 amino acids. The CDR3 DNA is TGTGCCAGCAGTACGTCCGGACAGGGGAAGTGGGATACGCAGTATTTT. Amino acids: CASSTSGQGKWDTQYF.

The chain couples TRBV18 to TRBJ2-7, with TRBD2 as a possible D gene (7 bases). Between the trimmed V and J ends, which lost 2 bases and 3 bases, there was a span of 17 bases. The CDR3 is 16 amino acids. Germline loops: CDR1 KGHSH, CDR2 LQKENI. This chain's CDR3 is CASSPTNGGGGYEQYF. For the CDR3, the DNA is TGTGCCAGCTCACCAACAAATGGAGGGGGGGGCTACGAGCAGTACTTC.

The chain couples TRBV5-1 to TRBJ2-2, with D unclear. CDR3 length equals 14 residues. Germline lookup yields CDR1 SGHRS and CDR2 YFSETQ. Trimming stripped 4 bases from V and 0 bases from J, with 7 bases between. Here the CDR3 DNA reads TGCGCCAGCAGCCAGACACCGAACACCGGGGAGCTGTTTTTT. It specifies CASSQTPNTGELFF.

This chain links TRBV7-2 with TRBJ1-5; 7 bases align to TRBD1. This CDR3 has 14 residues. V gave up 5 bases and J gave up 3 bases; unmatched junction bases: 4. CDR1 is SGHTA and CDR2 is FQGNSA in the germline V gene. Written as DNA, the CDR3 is TGTGCCAGCAGCCTTACAGGGGTCAATCAGCCCCAGCATTTT. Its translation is CASSLTGVNQPQHF.

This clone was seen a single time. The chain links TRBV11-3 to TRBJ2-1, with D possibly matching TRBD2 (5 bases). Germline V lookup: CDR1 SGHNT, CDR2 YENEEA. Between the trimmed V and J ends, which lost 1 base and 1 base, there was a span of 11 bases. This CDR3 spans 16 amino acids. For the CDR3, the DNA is TGTGCCAGCAGCTTAGGCGGGCTAGTTTCCTACAATGAGCAGTTCTTC. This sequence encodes CASSLGGLVSYNEQFF.

The CDR3 region is CASSPWTSGRVEQYF. The CDR3 DNA is TGTGCCAGCAGCCCCTGGACTAGCGGGAGGGTTGAGCAGTACTTC. The chain joins TRBV7-9 to TRBJ2-7; 15 bases are a match to TRBD2. Germline V gene data show CDR1 as SEHNR and CDR2 as FQNEAQ (reference sequence). The CDR3 loop spans 15 amino acids. V trimming: 5 bases; J trimming: 7 bases; junction bases outside the gene matches: 6.

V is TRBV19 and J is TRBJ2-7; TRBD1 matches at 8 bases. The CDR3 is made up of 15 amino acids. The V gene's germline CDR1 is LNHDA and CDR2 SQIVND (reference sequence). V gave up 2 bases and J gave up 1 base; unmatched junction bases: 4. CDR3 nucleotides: TGTGCCAGTAGTATACAGGGGGCGGGGTCCTACGAGCAGTACTTC. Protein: CASSIQGAGSYEQYF.

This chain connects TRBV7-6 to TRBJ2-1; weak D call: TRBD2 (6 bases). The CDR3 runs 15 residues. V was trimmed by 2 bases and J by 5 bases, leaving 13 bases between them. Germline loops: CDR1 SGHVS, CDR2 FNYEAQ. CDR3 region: CASSLSLGGNNEQFF. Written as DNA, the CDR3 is TGTGCCAGCAGCTTAAGCCTAGGAGGGAACAATGAGCAGTTCTTC.

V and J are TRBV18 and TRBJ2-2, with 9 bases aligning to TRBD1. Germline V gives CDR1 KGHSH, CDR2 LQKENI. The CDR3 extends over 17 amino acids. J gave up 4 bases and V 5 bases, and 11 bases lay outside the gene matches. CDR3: CASSERTGTGLTGELFF. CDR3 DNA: TGTGCCAGCTCAGAACGAACCGGGACAGGGCTCACCGGGGAGCTGTTTTTT.

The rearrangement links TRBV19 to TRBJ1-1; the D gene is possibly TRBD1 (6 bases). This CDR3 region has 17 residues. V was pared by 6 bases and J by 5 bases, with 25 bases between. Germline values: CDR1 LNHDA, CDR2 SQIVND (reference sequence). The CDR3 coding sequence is TGTGCCAGTAGCTCTACCCGTCGGGGGGCGGTAGGGACTGAAGCTTTCTTT. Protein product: CASSSTRRGAVGTEAFF.

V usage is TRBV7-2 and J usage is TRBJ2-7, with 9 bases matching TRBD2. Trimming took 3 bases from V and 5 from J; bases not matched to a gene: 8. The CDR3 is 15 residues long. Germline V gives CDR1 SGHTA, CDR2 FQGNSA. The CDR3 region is CASSFSSGSRHEQYF. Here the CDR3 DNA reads TGTGCCAGCAGCTTCAGTAGCGGGAGTAGACACGAGCAGTACTTC. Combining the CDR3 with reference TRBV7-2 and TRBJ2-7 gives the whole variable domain GAGVSQSPSNKVTEKGKDVELRCDPISGHTALYWYRQSLGQGLEFLIYFQGNSAPDKSGLPSDRFSAERTGGSVSTLTIQRTQQEDSAVYLCASSFSSGSRHEQYFGPGTRLTVT.

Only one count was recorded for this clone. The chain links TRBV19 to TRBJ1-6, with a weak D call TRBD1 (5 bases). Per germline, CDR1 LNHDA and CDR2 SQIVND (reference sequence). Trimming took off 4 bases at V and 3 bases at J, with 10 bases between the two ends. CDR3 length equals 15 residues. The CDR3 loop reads CASSNRQIYNSPLHF. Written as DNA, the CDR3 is TGTGCCAGTAGTAACCGACAGATCTATAATTCACCCCTCCACTTT.

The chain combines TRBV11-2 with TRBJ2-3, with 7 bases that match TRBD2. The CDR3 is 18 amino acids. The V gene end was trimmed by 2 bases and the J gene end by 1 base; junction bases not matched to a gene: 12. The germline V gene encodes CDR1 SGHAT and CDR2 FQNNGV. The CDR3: CASSLWFAGGSRTDTQYF. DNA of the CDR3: TGTGCCAGCAGCTTATGGTTCGCGGGCGGGAGTCGCACAGATACGCAGTATTTT. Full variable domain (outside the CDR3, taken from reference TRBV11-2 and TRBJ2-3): EAGVAQSPRYKIIEKRQSVAFWCNPISGHATLYWYQQILGQGPKLLIQFQNNGVVDDSQLPKDRFSAERLKGVDSTLKIQPAKLEDSAVYLCASSLWFAGGSRTDTQYFGPGTRLTVL.

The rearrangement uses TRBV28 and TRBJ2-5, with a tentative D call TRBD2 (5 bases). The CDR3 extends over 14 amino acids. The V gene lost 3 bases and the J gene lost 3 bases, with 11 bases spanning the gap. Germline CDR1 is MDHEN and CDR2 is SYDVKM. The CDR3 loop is CASSFKVGEETQYF. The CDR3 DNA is TGTGCCAGCAGTTTTAAGGTGGGAGAAGAGACCCAGTACTTC. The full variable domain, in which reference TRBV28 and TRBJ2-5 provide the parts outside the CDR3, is DVKVTQSSRYLVKRTGEKVFLECVQDMDHENMFWYRQDPGLGLRLIYFSYDVKMKEKGDIPEGYSVSREKKERFSLILESASTNQTSMYLCASSFKVGEETQYFGPGTRLLVL.

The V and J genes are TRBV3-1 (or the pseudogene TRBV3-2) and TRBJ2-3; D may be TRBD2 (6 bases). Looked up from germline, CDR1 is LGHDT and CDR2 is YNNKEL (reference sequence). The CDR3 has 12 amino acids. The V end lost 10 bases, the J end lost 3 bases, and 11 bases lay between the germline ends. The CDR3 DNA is TGTGCCACCTCGCTAGCGACAGATACGCAGTATTTT. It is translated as CATSLATDTQYF.